This TCR beta chain was captured by sequencing in a study of cytomegalovirus exposure and HLA in healthy donors. Study-wide findings and caveats: It emerged from a later analysis that several of the most significant clusters appeared to be linked to common viral pathogens.

CDR1 and CDR2 from the germline V gene are MNHNY and SVGAGI (reference sequence). V was clipped by 5 bases and J by 3 bases; unmatched bases: 4. This CDR3 has 15 residues. Primers included in the PCR were 60 Vbeta and 13 Jbeta primers. Profiled with immunoSEQ multiplex PCR; TCRdb holds only in-frame clones, not every one. This sample's table reports 60,000 to 80,000 clones. As for this clone: The antigen remains unidentified.

The genes are TRBV6-6 and TRBJ2-1; 10 bases match TRBD2. This TCR was recovered from a boy aged 5-17 years in good health and CMV-seronegative. Source material: PBMCs. Written as DNA, the CDR3 is TGTGCCAGCAGTAGACTAGCGGGTAACTACAATGAGCAGTTCTTC. Translated, it gives CASSRLAGNYNEQFF.